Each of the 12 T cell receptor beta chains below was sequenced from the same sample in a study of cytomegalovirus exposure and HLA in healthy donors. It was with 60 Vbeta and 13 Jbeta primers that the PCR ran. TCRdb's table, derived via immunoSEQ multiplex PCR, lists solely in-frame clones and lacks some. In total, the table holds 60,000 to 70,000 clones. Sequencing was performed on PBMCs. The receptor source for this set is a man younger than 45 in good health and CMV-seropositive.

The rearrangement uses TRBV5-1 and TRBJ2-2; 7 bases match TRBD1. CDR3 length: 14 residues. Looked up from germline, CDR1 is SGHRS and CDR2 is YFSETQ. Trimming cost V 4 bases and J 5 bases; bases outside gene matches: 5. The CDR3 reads CASSTGQSTGELFF. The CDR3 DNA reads TGCGCCAGCAGCACGGGACAGTCGACCGGGGAGCTGTTTTTT.

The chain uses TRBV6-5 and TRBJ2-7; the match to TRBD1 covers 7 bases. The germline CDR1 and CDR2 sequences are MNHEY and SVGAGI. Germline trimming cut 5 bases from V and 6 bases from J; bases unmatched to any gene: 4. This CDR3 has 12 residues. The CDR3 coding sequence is TGTGCCAGCAGTCTCCCAGGGGGCGAGCAGTACTTC. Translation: CASSLPGGEQYF.

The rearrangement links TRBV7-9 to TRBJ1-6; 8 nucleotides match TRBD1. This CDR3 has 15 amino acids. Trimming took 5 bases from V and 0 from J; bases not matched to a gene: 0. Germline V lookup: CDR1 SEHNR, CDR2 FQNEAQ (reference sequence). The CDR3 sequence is CASSTGGSYNSPLHF. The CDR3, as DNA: TGTGCCAGCAGCACAGGGGGCTCCTATAATTCACCCCTCCACTTT.

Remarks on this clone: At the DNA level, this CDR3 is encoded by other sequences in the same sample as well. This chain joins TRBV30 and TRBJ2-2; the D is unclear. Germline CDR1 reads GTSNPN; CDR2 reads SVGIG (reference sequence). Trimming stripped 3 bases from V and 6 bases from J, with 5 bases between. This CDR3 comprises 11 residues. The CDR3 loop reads CAWSGSGELFF. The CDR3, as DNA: TGTGCCTGGAGCGGTTCCGGGGAGCTGTTTTTT.

In DNA form, the CDR3 reads TGTGCCACCAGCAGAGATCATGGTACTAGCGGGAGATGGGAGACCCAGTACTTC. This gives the protein CATSRDHGTSGRWETQYF. The chain couples TRBV15 to TRBJ2-5, with 11 bases that match TRBD2. This CDR3 is 18 amino acids long. Germline assignment: CDR1 LNHNV and CDR2 YYDKDF (reference sequence). V shed 0 bases, J shed 5 bases, and the junction held 11 bases outside the gene matches.

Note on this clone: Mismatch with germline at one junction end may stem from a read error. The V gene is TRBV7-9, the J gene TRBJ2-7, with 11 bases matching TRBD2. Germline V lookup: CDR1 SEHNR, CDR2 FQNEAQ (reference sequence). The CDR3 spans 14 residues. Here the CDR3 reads CASSVAGGPYEQYF. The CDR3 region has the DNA TGTGCCAGCAGCGTAGCGGGAGGGCCCTACGAGCAGTACTTC.

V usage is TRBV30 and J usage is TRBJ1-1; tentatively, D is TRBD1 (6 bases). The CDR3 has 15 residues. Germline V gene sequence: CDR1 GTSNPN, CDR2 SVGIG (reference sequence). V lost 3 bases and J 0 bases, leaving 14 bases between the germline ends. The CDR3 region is CAWSEKTGLNTEAFF. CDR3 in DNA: TGTGCCTGGAGCGAGAAAACAGGGTTGAACACTGAAGCTTTCTTT.

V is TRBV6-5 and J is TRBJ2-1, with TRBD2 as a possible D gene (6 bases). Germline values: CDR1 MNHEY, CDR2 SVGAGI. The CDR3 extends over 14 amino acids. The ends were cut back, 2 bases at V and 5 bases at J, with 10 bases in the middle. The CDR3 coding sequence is TGTGCCAGCAGTTACCGGGGGATAAACAATGAGCAGTTCTTC. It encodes CASSYRGINNEQFF.

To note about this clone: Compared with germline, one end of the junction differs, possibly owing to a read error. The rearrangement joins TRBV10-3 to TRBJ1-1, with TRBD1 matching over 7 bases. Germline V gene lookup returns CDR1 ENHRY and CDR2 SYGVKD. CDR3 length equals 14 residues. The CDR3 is CAITPTGRGTEDFF. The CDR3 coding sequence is TGTGCCATCACTCCGACAGGGCGGGGTACTGAAGATTTCTTT.

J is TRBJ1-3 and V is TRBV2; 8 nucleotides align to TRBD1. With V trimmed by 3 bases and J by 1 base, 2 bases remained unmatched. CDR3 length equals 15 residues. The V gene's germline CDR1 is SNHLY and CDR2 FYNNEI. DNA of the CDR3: TGTGCCAGCAGTGAGGACAGGGTATCTGGAAACACCATATATTTT. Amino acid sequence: CASSEDRVSGNTIYF. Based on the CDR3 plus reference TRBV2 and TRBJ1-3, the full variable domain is EPEVTQTPSHQVTQMGQEVILRCVPISNHLYFYWYRQILGQKVEFLVSFYNNEISEKSEIFDDQFSVERPDGSNFTLKIRSTKLEDSAMYFCASSEDRVSGNTIYFGEGSWLTVV.

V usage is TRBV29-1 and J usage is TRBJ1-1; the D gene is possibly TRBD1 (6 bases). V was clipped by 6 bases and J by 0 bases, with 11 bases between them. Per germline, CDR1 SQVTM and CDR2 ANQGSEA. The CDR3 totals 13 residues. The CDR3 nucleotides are TGCAGCGTCTCGGGACACCTGAACACTGAAGCTTTCTTT. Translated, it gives CSVSGHLNTEAFF.

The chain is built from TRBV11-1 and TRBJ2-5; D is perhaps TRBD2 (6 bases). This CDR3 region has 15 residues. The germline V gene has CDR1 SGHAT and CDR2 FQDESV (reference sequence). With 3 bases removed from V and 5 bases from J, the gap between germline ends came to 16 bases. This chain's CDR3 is CASSFFGAEGETQYF. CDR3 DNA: TGTGCCAGCAGCTTCTTCGGTGCGGAGGGGGAGACCCAGTACTTC.